The 6 T cell receptor beta chains below were found in one sample sequenced in a study of blood T cell repertoires in COVID-19. Generated by immunoSEQ multiplex PCR, the TCRdb table keeps only in-frame clones and is missing some. This table has roughly 290,000 clones, around 87% appearing once. Material for sequencing was PBMCs or T cells enriched from blood (not recorded which). The source of these receptors is a young woman with acute COVID-19.

This clone has just one count. The J gene is TRBJ1-1, the V gene TRBV11-2; D is possibly TRBD1 (5 bases). This CDR3 comprises 17 residues. Germline V lookup: CDR1 SGHAT, CDR2 FQNNGV. Trimming shortened V by 2 bases and J by 1 base, and 17 bases separated the two germline ends. The CDR3 region is CASSLRQTLRRNTEAFF. CDR3 bases: TGTGCCAGCAGCTTAAGACAGACGCTAAGACGGAACACTGAAGCTTTCTTT.

The rearrangement links TRBV13 to TRBJ2-6; TRBD1 is a possible D gene (5 bases). Trimming left V 1 base short and J 0 bases short, with 7 bases between. CDR1 and CDR2 from the germline V gene are PRHDT and FYEKMQ (reference sequence). The length of the CDR3 is 16 residues. CDR3 coding DNA: TGTGCCAGCAGCTTAGTAGGGGTCTCTGGGGCCAACGTCCTGACTTTC. Protein: CASSLVGVSGANVLTF. The whole variable domain, filled in from reference TRBV13 and TRBJ2-6, reads AAGVIQSPRHLIKEKRETATLKCYPIPRHDTVYWYQQGPGQDPQFLISFYEKMQSDKGSIPDRFSAQQFSDYHSELNMSSLELGDSALYFCASSLVGVSGANVLTFGAGSRLTVL.

This rearrangement joins TRBV28 to TRBJ1-1; perhaps TRBD1 as D (6 bases). The ends were cut back, 5 bases at V and 11 bases at J, with 12 bases in the middle. The CDR3 totals 11 residues. Germline V lookup: CDR1 MDHEN, CDR2 SYDVKM. CDR3 in amino acids: CASSLRDTAFF. The CDR3, as DNA: TGTGCCAGCAGTCTCCGGGACACGGCTTTCTTT.

This clone was picked up one time. The chain carries TRBV6-4 and TRBJ2-2; 11 bases map to TRBD2. The CDR3 spans 17 residues. The J segment lost 6 bases and the V segment lost 2 bases, leaving 8 bases of the junction unmatched. The germline gives CDR1 MRHNA, CDR2 SNTAGT. The CDR3 reads CASSDVSLAGVPGELFF. The CDR3 coding sequence is TGTGCCAGCAGTGACGTTTCACTAGCGGGAGTACCCGGGGAGCTGTTTTTT.

V usage is TRBV15 and J usage is TRBJ2-7, with D perhaps matching TRBD2 (5 bases). This CDR3 comprises 15 residues. Germline CDR1 LNHNV, CDR2 YYDKDF (reference sequence). Between the trimmed V and J ends, which lost 4 bases and 0 bases, there was a span of 13 bases. CDR3 nucleotides: TGTGCCACCAGCAACCCCGGGGTCGGCTCCTACGAGCAGTACTTC. Protein sequence: CATSNPGVGSYEQYF.

This rearrangement joins TRBV5-1 to TRBJ2-3, with 7 bases aligning to TRBD2. The CDR3 is made up of 15 amino acids. J gave up 1 base and V 1 base, and 3 bases lay outside the gene matches. Germline CDR1 is SGHRS and CDR2 is YFSETQ. Here the CDR3 DNA reads TGCGCCAGCAGCTTGTTTACTAGCGGCACAGATACGCAGTATTTT. Amino acids: CASSLFTSGTDTQYF.